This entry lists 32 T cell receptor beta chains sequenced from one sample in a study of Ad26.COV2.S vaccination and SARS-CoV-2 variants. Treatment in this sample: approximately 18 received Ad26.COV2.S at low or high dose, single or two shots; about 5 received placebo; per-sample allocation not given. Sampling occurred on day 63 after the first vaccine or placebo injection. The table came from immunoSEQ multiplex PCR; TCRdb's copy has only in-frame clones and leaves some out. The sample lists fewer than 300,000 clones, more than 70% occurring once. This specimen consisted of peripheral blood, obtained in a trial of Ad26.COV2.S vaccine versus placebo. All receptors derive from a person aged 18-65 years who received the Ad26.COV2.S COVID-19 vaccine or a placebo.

In nucleotides, the CDR3 is TGTGCCTGGCAAATAGCGGGGGCGTCCTACAATGAGCAGTTCTTC. It encodes CAWQIAGASYNEQFF. The J gene is TRBJ2-1, the V gene TRBV30, with 9 bases fitting TRBD2. The germline V gene encodes CDR1 GTSNPN and CDR2 SVGIG (reference sequence). This CDR3 comprises 15 residues. V lost 5 bases to trimming and J lost 1 base; unmatched junction nucleotides: 6.

CDR3 protein: CASSLDTSGQTQYF. CDR3 nucleotides: TGCGCCAGCAGCTTGGATACTAGCGGACAGACCCAGTACTTC. V and J are TRBV5-1 and TRBJ2-5; the match to TRBD2 covers 8 bases. CDR3 length equals 14 residues. V lost 0 bases and J lost 6; bases outside the gene matches: 4. Per germline, CDR1 SGHRS and CDR2 YFSETQ. The full variable domain, rest sourced from reference TRBV5-1 and TRBJ2-5, is KAGVTQTPRYLIKTRGQQVTLSCSPISGHRSVSWYQQTPGQGLQFLFEYFSETQRNKGNFPGRFSGRQFSNSRSEMNVSTLELGDSALYLCASSLDTSGQTQYFGPGTRLLVL.

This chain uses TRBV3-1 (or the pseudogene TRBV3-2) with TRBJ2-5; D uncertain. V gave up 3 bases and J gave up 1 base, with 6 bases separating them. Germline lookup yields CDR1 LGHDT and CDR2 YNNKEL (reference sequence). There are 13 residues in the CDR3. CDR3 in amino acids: CASSQNFQETQYF. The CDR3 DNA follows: TGTGCCAGCAGCCAGAACTTCCAAGAGACCCAGTACTTC.

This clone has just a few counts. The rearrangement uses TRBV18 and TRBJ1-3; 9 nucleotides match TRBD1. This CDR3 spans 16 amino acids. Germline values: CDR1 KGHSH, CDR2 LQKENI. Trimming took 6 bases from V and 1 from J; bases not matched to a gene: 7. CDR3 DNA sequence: TGTGCCAGCTCGTCAGAACAGGGGGCTTCTGGAAACACCATATATTTT. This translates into CASSSEQGASGNTIYF.

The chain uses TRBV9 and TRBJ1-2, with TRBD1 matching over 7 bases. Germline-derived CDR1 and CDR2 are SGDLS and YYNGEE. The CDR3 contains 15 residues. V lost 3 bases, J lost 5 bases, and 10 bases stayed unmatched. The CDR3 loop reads CASSAATGAQYGYTF. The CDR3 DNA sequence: TGTGCCAGCAGCGCTGCAACAGGGGCGCAGTATGGCTACACCTTC.

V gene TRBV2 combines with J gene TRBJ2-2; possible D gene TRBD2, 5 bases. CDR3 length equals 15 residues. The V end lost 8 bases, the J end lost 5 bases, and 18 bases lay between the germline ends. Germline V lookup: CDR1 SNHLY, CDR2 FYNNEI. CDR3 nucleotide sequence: TGTGCCAGCTGTGGCGCCGGGCGGAGGACCGGGGAGCTGTTTTTT. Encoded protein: CASCGAGRRTGELFF. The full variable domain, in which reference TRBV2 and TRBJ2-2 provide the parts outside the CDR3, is EPEVTQTPSHQVTQMGQEVILRCVPISNHLYFYWYRQILGQKVEFLVSFYNNEISEKSEIFDDQFSVERPDGSNFTLKIRSTKLEDSAMYFCASCGAGRRTGELFFGEGSRLTVL.

The DNA for the CDR3 is TGTGCCAGCAGGGGGACAGGACGCAATCAGCCCCAGCATTTT. Translated: CASRGTGRNQPQHF. J is TRBJ1-5 and V is TRBV6-5, with 8 bases that match TRBD1. Per germline, CDR1 MNHEY and CDR2 SVGAGI. With 6 bases clipped from V and 2 bases from J, the junction kept 3 bases outside the gene matches. CDR3 length: 14 residues.

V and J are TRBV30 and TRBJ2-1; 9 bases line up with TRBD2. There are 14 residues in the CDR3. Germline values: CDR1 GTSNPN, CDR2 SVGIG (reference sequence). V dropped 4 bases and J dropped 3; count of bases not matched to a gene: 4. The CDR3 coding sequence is TGTGCCTGGACCGGGACTAGCATCTACAATGAGCAGTTCTTC. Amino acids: CAWTGTSIYNEQFF.

The CDR3 protein is CASSIGTGTNSPLHF. Written as DNA, the CDR3 is TGTGCCAGTAGTATCGGGACAGGTACGAATTCACCCCTCCACTTT. This rearrangement joins TRBV19 to TRBJ1-6; 8 bases match TRBD1. Looked up from germline, CDR1 is LNHDA and CDR2 is SQIVND (reference sequence). CDR3 length: 15 amino acids. V dropped 3 bases and J dropped 7; count of bases not matched to a gene: 5.

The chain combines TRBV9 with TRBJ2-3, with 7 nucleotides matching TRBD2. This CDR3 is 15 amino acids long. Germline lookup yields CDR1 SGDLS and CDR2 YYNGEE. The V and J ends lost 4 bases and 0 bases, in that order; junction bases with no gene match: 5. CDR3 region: CASSPRRGSTDTQYF. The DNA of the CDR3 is TGTGCCAGCAGCCCAAGGCGGGGGAGCACAGATACGCAGTATTTT.

The CDR3, as DNA: TGTGCTAGCAGCCGGAGCGGCAACGAGCAGTACTTC. Translating gives CASSRSGNEQYF. The rearrangement uses TRBV12-5 and TRBJ2-7, with D possibly TRBD2 on 5 matching bases. CDR1 and CDR2 (germline): LGHNT, FRNRAP. The CDR3 consists of 12 residues. V was pared by 9 bases and J by 5 bases, with 14 bases between. Filled out from reference TRBV12-5 and TRBJ2-7, the complete variable domain reads DARVTQTPRHKVTEMGQEVTMRCQPILGHNTVFWYRQTMMQGLELLAYFRNRAPLDDSGMPKDRFSAEMPDATLATLKIQPSEPRDSAVYFCASSRSGNEQYFGPGTRLTVT.

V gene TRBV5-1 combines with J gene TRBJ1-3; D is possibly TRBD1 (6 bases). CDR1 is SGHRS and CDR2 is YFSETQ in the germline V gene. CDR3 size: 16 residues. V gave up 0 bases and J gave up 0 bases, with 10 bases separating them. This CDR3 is CASSLGQARSGNTIYF. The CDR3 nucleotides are TGCGCCAGCAGCTTGGGACAGGCCCGCTCTGGAAACACCATATATTTT.

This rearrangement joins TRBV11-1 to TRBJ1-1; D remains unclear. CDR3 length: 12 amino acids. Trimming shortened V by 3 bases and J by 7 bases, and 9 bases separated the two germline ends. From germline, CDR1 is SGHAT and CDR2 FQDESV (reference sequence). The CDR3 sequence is CASSFGLDEAFF. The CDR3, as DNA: TGTGCCAGCAGCTTCGGTTTGGATGAAGCTTTCTTT.

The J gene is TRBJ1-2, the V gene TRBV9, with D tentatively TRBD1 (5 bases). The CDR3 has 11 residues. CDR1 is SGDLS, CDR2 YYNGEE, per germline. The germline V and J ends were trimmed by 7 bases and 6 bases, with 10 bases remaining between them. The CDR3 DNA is TGTGCCAGCGTGGGGGGTCATGGCTACACCTTC. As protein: CASVGGHGYTF.

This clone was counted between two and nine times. The CDR3 coding sequence is TGTGCCAGCAGCTTAGTAGTACAGGTACTCAATGAGCAGTTCTTC. This translates into CASSLVVQVLNEQFF. The rearrangement joins TRBV7-9 to TRBJ2-1; TRBD1 is a possible D gene (5 bases). Germline V gene data show CDR1 as SEHNR and CDR2 as FQNEAQ (reference sequence). The CDR3 sequence is 15 residues long. Trimming cost V 1 base and J 6 bases, with 13 bases left between them.

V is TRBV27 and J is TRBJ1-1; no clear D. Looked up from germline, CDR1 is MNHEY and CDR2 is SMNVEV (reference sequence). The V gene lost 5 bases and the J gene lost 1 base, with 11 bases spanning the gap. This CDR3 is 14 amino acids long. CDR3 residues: CASSTAQTNTEAFF. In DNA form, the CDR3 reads TGTGCCAGCAGTACCGCCCAGACGAACACTGAAGCTTTCTTT.

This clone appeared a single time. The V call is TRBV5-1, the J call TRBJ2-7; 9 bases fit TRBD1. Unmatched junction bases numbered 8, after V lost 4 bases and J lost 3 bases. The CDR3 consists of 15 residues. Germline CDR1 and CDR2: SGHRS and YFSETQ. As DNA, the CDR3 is TGCGCCAGCAGCCCACAAATGGACAGGGGCTACGAGCAGTACTTC. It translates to CASSPQMDRGYEQYF.

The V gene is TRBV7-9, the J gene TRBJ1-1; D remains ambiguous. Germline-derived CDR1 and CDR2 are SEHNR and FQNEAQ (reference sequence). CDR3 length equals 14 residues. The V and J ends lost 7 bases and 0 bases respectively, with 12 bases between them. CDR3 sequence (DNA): TGTGCCAGCACCCAGGACCGAATGAACACTGAAGCTTTCTTT. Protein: CASTQDRMNTEAFF.

CDR3 coding DNA: TGTGCCAGCAGCCCCTCCACAGGGCCAGGGCAGCCCCAGCATTTT. Translation gives CASSPSTGPGQPQHF. This chain links TRBV7-2 with TRBJ1-5; weak D call: TRBD1 (6 bases). CDR1 and CDR2 from the germline V gene are SGHTA and FQGNSA. The CDR3 has 15 residues. Trimming removed 5 bases at V and 7 bases at J, with 18 bases between.

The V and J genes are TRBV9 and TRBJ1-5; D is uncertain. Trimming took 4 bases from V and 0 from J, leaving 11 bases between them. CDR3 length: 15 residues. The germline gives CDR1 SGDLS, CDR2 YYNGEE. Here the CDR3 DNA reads TGTGCCAGCAGCCCCGGGATATATAGCAATCAGCCCCAGCATTTT. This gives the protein CASSPGIYSNQPQHF. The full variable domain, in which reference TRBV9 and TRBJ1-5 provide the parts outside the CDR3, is DSGVTQTPKHLITATGQRVTLRCSPRSGDLSVYWYQQSLDQGLQFLIQYYNGEERAKGNILERFSAQQFPDLHSELNLSSLELGDSALYFCASSPGIYSNQPQHFGDGTRLSIL.

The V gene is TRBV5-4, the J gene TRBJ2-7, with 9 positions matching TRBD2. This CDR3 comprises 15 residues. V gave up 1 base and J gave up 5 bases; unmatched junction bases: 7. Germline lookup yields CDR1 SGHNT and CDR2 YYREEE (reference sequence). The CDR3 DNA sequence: TGTGCCAGCAGCTTGATTAGCGGGAGCTTCAACGAGCAGTACTTC. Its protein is CASSLISGSFNEQYF.

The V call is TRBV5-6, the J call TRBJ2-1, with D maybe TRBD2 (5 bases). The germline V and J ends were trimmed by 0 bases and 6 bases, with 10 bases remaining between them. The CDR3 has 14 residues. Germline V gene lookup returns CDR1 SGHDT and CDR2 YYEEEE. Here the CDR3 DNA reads TGTGCCAGCAGCTTGGGTCGTCGGGGCAATGAGCAGTTCTTC. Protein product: CASSLGRRGNEQFF.

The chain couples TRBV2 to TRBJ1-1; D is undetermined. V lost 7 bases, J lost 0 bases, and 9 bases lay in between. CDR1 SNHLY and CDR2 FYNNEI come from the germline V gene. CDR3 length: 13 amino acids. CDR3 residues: CASKAGLNTEAFF. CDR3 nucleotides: TGTGCCAGCAAAGCAGGCTTGAACACTGAAGCTTTCTTT.

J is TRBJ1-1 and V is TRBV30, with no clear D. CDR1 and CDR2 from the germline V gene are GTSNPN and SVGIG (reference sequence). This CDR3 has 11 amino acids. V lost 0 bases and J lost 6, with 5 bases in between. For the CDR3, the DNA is TGTGCCTGGAGTGTTACACCTGAAGCTTTCTTT. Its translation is CAWSVTPEAFF.

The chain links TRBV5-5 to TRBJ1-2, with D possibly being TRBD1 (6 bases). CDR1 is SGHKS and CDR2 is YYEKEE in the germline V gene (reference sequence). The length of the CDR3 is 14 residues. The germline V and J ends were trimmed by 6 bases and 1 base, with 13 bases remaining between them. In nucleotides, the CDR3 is TGTGCCAGCACCCTGGGACAATTTAACTATGGCTACACCTTC. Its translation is CASTLGQFNYGYTF.

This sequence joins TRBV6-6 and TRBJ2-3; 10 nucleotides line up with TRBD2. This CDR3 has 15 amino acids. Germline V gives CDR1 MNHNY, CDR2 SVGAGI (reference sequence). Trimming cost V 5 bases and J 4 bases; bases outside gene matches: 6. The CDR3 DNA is TGTGCCAGCAGTCCACTAGCGGGAAAAGCAGATACGCAGTATTTT. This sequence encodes CASSPLAGKADTQYF.

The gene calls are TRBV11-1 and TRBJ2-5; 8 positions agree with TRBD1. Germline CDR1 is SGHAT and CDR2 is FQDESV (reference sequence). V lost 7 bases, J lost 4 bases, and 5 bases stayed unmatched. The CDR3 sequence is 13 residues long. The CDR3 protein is CASTTGAVETQYF. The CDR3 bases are TGTGCCAGCACGACAGGGGCGGTAGAGACCCAGTACTTC. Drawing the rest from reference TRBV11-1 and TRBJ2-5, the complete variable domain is EAEVAQSPRYKITEKSQAVAFWCDPISGHATLYWYRQILGQGPELLVQFQDESVVDDSQLPKDRFSAERLKGVDSTLKIQPAELGDSAMYLCASTTGAVETQYFGPGTRLLVL.

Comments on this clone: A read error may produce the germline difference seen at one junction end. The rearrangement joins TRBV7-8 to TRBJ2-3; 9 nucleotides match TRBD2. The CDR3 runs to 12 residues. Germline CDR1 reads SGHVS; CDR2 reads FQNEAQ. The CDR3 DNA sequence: TGTGCCAGCAGCCTAGCGGGGCATACGCAGTATTTT. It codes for CASSLAGHTQYF.

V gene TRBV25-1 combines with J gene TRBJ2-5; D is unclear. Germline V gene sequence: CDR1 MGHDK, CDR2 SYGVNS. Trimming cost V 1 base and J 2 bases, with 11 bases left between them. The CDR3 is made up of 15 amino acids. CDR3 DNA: TGTGCCAGCAGTGAATCTCTGGCCCTACAAGAGACCCAGTACTTC. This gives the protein CASSESLALQETQYF.

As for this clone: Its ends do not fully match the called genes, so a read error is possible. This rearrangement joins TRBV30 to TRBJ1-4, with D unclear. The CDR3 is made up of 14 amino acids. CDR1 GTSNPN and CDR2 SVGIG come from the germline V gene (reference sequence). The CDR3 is CAWSVPVAKEKLFF. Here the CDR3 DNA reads TGTGCCTGGAGTGTACCCGTGGCTAAGGAAAAACTGTTTTTT.

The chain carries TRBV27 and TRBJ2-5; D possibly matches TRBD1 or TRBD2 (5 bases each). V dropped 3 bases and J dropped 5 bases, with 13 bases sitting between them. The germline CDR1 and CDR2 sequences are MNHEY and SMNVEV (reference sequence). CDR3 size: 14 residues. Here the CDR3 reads CASSLLAPGETQYF. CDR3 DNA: TGTGCCAGCAGTTTGTTAGCGCCAGGGGAGACCCAGTACTTC.

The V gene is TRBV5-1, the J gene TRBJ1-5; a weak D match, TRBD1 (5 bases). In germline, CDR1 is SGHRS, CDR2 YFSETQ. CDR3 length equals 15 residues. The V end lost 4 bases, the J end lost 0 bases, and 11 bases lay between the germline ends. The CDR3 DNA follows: TGCGCCAGCAGCCCGGGGGGAGCTAGCAATCAGCCCCAGCATTTT. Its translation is CASSPGGASNQPQHF.